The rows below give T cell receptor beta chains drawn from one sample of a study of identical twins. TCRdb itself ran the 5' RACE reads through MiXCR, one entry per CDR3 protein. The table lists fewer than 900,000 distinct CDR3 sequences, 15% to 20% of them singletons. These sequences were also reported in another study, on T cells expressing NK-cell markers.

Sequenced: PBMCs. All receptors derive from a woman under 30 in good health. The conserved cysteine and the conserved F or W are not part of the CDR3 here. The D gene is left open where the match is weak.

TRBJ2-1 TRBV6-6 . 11 ASSFYLYNEQF
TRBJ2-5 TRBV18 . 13 ASSPRMDNQETQY
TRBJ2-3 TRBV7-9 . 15 ASSEPRGRKDTDTQY
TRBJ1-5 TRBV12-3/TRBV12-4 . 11 ASSPGEGGPQH
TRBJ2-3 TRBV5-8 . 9 ASASTRTQY
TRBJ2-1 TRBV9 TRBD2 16 ASSFGLTSGSLYNEQF
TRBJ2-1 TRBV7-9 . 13 ASSRAPSGYNEQF
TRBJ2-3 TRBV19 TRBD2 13 ASISSGGGTNTQY
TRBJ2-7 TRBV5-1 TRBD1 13 ASSYGTAVSYEQY
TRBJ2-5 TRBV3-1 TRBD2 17 ASSQYEIAGGPWLETQY
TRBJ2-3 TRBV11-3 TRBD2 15 ASSWGVAGGSTDTQY
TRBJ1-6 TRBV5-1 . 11 ASRRDDNSPLH
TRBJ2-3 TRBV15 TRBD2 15 ATSTSGEFSSTDTQY
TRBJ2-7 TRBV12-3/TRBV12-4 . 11 ASSPGRWGEQY
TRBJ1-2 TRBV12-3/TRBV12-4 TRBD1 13 ASSPPGQGTNGYT
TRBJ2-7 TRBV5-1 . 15 ASSLSSGTPSPSEQY
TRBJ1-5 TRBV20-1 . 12 SAKHPNSNQPQH
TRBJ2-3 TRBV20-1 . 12 SARPPQYSDTQY
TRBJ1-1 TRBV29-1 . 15 SVDGGHPGEGYTEAF
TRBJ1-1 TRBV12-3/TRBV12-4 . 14 ASSLQQGPLNTEAF
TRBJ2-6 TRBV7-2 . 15 ASSLVPQGAGANVLT
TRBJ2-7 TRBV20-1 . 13 SASAILGATYEQY
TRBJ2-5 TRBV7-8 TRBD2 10 AVRAGEETQY
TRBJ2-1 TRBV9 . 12 ASSISAASDEQF
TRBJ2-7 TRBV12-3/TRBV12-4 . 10 ASSNGPTVQY
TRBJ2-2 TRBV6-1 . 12 ASLKRGGTGELF
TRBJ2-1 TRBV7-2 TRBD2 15 ASSLRHATSGYNEQF
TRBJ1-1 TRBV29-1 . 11 SVLQLLNTEAF
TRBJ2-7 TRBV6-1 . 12 ASRPGPRGYEQY
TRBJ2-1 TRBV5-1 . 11 ASKISSYNEQF
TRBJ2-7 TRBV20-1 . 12 SAHISAITYEQY
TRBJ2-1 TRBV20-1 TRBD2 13 SARATSGVYNEQF
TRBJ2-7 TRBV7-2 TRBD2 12 ASSFGGRTYEQY
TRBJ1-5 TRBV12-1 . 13 ATPAQGHSNQPQH
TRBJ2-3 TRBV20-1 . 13 SARTRGGGTDTQY
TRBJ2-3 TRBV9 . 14 ASSVTPGNNADTQY
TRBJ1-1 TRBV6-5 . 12 ASSSRLEYTEAF
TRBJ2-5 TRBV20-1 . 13 SANPSTDRQETQY
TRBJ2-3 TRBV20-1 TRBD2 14 SARGLGGRDTDTQY
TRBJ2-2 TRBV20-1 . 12 SFHSGKVTGELF
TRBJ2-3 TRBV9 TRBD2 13 ASSDSGGTTDTQY
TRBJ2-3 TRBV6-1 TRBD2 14 ASSTRGGHGTDTQY
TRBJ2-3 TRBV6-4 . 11 ASSALRGDTQY
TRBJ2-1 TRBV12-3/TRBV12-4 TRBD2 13 ASTPGGRGEFEQF
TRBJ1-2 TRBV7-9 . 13 ASSLRSGVLHGYT
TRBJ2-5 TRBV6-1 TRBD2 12 ASRTSGGRETQY
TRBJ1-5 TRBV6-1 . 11 ASSEKGEVAQH
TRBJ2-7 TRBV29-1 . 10 SVDLASHEQY
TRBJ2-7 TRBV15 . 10 ATSRGEGEQY
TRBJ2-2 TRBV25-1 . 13 ASSEGSGNTGELF
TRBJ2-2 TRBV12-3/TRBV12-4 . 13 ASTPGSPSTGELF
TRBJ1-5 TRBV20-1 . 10 SASGAYQPQH
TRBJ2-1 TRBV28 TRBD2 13 ASSPGTSGRREQF
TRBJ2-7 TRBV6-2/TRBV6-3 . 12 ASSPLRRHYEQY